This T cell receptor (beta chain) is from a study of cytomegalovirus exposure and HLA in healthy donors. Amplification used 60 Vbeta primers and 13 Jbeta primers. Sequenced by immunoSEQ multiplex PCR; TCRdb stores in-frame clones only, minus some. The data show about 170,000 clones, with over 80% seen just once and approximately 1.4% held by the top ten. Nominally healthy donors were sampled, though unrecorded immune exposures were likely. In the case of this clone: Its antigen is not identified.

The CDR3 is 15 residues long. Looked up from germline, CDR1 is SGDLS and CDR2 is YYNGEE. V lost 2 bases, J lost 2 bases, and 13 bases lay in between. Study-level points and caveats: In an earlier analysis, in approximately 630 donors, most V segments appeared productive either ~87% or ~30% of the time.

V gene TRBV9 combines with J gene TRBJ1-1; D is ambiguous. This clonotype was obtained from a girl between 5 and 17 years old in good health and CMV-seropositive. Sequenced sample: PBMCs. The CDR3 sequence is CASSVLLSPNTEAFF. DNA for the CDR3: TGTGCCAGCAGCGTGTTACTATCACCTAACACTGAAGCTTTCTTT.